Each of the 28 T cell receptor beta chains below was sequenced from the same sample in a study of shared clonotypes between healthy human individuals. Repertoires were generated with immunoSEQ multiplex PCR, while TCRdb's copy carries only in-frame clones and drops some. The table records hundreds of thousands of clones, about 96% of them present only once. The source material was naive CD4+ T cells sorted from blood. Subset meaning: CD45RA+ positively selected. The receptors were sampled from a woman in her twenties or thirties in good health.

This clone was observed once. The J gene is TRBJ2-7, the V gene TRBV7-9, with D possibly being TRBD1 or TRBD2 (5 bases each). The V gene's germline CDR1 is SEHNR and CDR2 FQNEAQ (reference sequence). The CDR3 runs to 15 residues. Trimming removed 5 bases from V and 0 bases from J, with 14 bases in between. The CDR3 DNA reads as TGTGCCAGCAGCGGAAGGGACCGCAACTCCTACGAGCAGTACTTC. It encodes CASSGRDRNSYEQYF.

The V call is TRBV7-6, the J call TRBJ2-7, with D possibly matching TRBD1 (6 bases). Trimming stripped 5 bases from V and 3 bases from J, with 14 bases between. The CDR3 has 14 amino acids. Germline V CDR1 and CDR2: SGHVS, FNYEAQ. In DNA, the CDR3 is TGTGCCAGCAGCAGTGACTGGGACAACTACGAGCAGTACTTC. Translated, it gives CASSSDWDNYEQYF.

The chain has TRBV5-1 and TRBJ2-5; 7 nucleotides align to TRBD2. CDR1 and CDR2 (germline): SGHRS, YFSETQ. After removal of 1 base from V and 6 bases from J, the junction contained 15 bases not matched to a gene. The CDR3 has 17 amino acids. The CDR3 loop reads CASSLLLAAGGWKTQYF. The CDR3 DNA is TGCGCCAGCAGCTTGTTGCTAGCGGCAGGCGGTTGGAAGACCCAGTACTTC.

The rearrangement joins TRBV6-5 to TRBJ1-1; D is uncertain. Germline values: CDR1 MNHEY, CDR2 SVGAGI. There are 13 residues in the CDR3. The ends were cut back, 4 bases at V and 4 bases at J, with 10 bases in the middle. The CDR3 coding sequence is TGTGCCAGCAGTTCAGGCTGGGGCACTGAAGCTTTCTTT. It translates to CASSSGWGTEAFF.

The J gene is TRBJ1-1, the V gene TRBV18; D unclear. V was pared by 4 bases and J by 2 bases, with 11 bases between. The CDR3 covers 14 residues. Germline CDR1 reads KGHSH; CDR2 reads LQKENI. The CDR3 DNA follows: TGTGCCAGCTCACTAAACCGGGGAAACACTGAAGCTTTCTTT. Its protein product is CASSLNRGNTEAFF.

The chain employs TRBV19 and TRBJ2-1; 12 bases line up with TRBD2. The CDR3 runs 18 residues. The germline V gene encodes CDR1 LNHDA and CDR2 SQIVND (reference sequence). V gave up 3 bases and J gave up 7 bases; unmatched junction bases: 13. This chain's CDR3 is CASSIGLAGGSFSNEQFF. In nucleotides, the CDR3 is TGTGCCAGTAGTATTGGGCTAGCGGGAGGGTCGTTCTCGAATGAGCAGTTCTTC. The complete variable domain, with remaining parts taken from reference TRBV19 and TRBJ2-1, reads DGGITQSPKYLFRKEGQNVTLSCEQNLNHDAMYWYRQDPGQGLRLIYYSQIVNDFQKGDIAEGYSVSREKKESFPLTVTSAQKNPTAFYLCASSIGLAGGSFSNEQFFGPGTRLTVL.

The chain is built from TRBV2 and TRBJ2-7, with a possible D match to TRBD2 (6 bases). This CDR3 contains 12 residues. V shed 7 bases and J shed 3 bases, with 10 bases lying between them. In germline, CDR1 is SNHLY, CDR2 FYNNEI. The CDR3 DNA reads as TGTGCCAGCAAGGGACTTGGCTACGAGCAGTACTTC. Protein: CASKGLGYEQYF.

The V and J genes are TRBV5-8 and TRBJ2-7; 9 bases line up with TRBD1. Unmatched junction bases numbered 9, after V lost 5 bases and J lost 6 bases. The CDR3 is 14 amino acids. CDR1 and CDR2 from the germline V gene are SGHTS and YDEGEE. In nucleotides, the CDR3 is TGTGCCAGCAGAGAGACAGGGGGGGTAAGCGAGCAGTACTTC. Encoded protein: CASRETGGVSEQYF.

The chain uses TRBV18 and TRBJ2-1, with TRBD1 matching 8 bases. The CDR3 spans 16 residues. V was pared by 3 bases and J by 6 bases, with 10 bases of the junction left unmatched. Germline V CDR1 and CDR2: KGHSH, LQKENI. CDR3 protein: CASSPSEGQAPNEQFF. CDR3 bases: TGTGCCAGCTCACCGAGTGAGGGACAGGCCCCCAATGAGCAGTTCTTC.

The V call is TRBV29-1, the J call TRBJ2-5; perhaps TRBD1 as D (5 bases). TRBJ2-7 explains the end of the DNA better; the J call may be wrong. Germline-derived CDR1 and CDR2 are SQVTM and ANQGSEA. The CDR3 is made up of 13 amino acids. The DNA of the CDR3 is TGCAGCGTTTTTCGTCAGGGATTACACGAGCAGTACTTC. Translation: CSVFRQGLHEQYF.

The chain links TRBV19 to TRBJ2-2; TRBD2 matches at 9 bases. The germline V gene has CDR1 LNHDA and CDR2 SQIVND (reference sequence). The CDR3 is 17 amino acids. V lost 6 bases to trimming and J lost 5 bases; unmatched junction nucleotides: 13. The CDR3 spells CASSPRGGRALTGELFF. CDR3 DNA: TGTGCCAGTAGCCCGAGAGGCGGGAGGGCCTTGACCGGGGAGCTGTTTTTT.

The rearrangement links TRBV19 to TRBJ1-1, with a possible D match to TRBD1 (5 bases). The germline gives CDR1 LNHDA, CDR2 SQIVND (reference sequence). With 3 bases removed from V and 1 base from J, the gap between germline ends came to 9 bases. The CDR3 length is 14 residues. The CDR3, as DNA: TGTGCCAGTAGTATCGGGAGGGGGAACACTGAAGCTTTCTTT. This gives the protein CASSIGRGNTEAFF.

This chain links TRBV4-1 with TRBJ2-7, with D possibly matching TRBD2 (7 bases). The V gene's germline CDR1 is MGHRA and CDR2 YSYEKL. The CDR3 totals 16 residues. Trimming shortened V by 3 bases and J by 5 bases, and 20 bases separated the two germline ends. The CDR3 DNA sequence: TGCGCCAGCAGCCAGGGGGGGGAACAGGGATACAACGAGCAGTACTTC. Encoded protein: CASSQGGEQGYNEQYF.

For the CDR3, the DNA is TGTGCCAGCAGCCAAACAGGGACCGGAGATACGCAGTATTTT. Protein sequence: CASSQTGTGDTQYF. This chain links TRBV27 with TRBJ2-3; tentative D call: TRBD1 (6 bases). Germline CDR1 and CDR2: MNHEY and SMNVEV (reference sequence). The CDR3 extends over 14 amino acids. Deletions cut 6 bases from V and 5 bases from J, with 15 bases between.

The chain has TRBV19 and TRBJ1-5; the D is unclear. The CDR3 spans 14 residues. CDR1 and CDR2 from the germline V gene are LNHDA and SQIVND (reference sequence). V lost 3 bases and J 6 bases, leaving 12 bases between the germline ends. Here the CDR3 DNA reads TGTGCCAGTAGTATTGTATCGATTGGTCAGCCCCAGCATTTT. This codes for CASSIVSIGQPQHF.

This chain joins TRBV29-1 and TRBJ2-3, with TRBD2 as a possible D gene (6 bases). Trimming cost V 3 bases and J 5 bases, with 12 bases left between them. The CDR3 covers 13 residues. In germline, CDR1 is SQVTM, CDR2 ANQGSEA. CDR3 bases: TGCAGCGTTGAGTCGTTGCGGGAAGATACGCAGTATTTT. It codes for CSVESLREDTQYF.

Here the CDR3 DNA reads TGTGCCAGCAGACGGACGGGTTCCTACGAGCAGTACTTC. Residues: CASRRTGSYEQYF. The chain couples TRBV6-5 to TRBJ2-5; D is unresolved. The J call may be wrong; the DNA end is better matched by TRBJ2-7. Germline-derived CDR1 and CDR2 are MNHEY and SVGAGI. The length of the CDR3 is 13 residues.

The genes are TRBV28 and TRBJ2-1, with 7 nucleotides matching TRBD2. V was clipped by 5 bases and J by 9 bases; unmatched bases: 13. Germline lookup yields CDR1 MDHEN and CDR2 SYDVKM. The CDR3 runs to 15 residues. The CDR3 DNA reads as TGTGCCAGCAGTCACCGTCGCGGGGGTGTCGTTGAGCAGTTCTTC. Its translation: CASSHRRGGVVEQFF. Supplemented by reference TRBV28 and TRBJ2-1, the full variable domain reads DVKVTQSSRYLVKRTGEKVFLECVQDMDHENMFWYRQDPGLGLRLIYFSYDVKMKEKGDIPEGYSVSREKKERFSLILESASTNQTSMYLCASSHRRGGVVEQFFGPGTRLTVL.

CDR3 nucleotide sequence: TGCGCCAGCAGCCAACCCCGGGAATCCTACGAGCAGTACTTC. This codes for CASSQPRESYEQYF. The chain is built from TRBV4-1 and TRBJ2-7; possible D gene TRBD2, 5 bases. Germline V gene lookup returns CDR1 MGHRA and CDR2 YSYEKL. Trimming removed 2 bases from V and 1 base from J, with 9 bases in between. This CDR3 contains 14 residues.

The chain joins TRBV19 to TRBJ2-7, with TRBD2 matching 12 bases. This CDR3 has 16 residues. Germline V gene data show CDR1 as LNHDA and CDR2 as SQIVND (reference sequence). Trimming cost V 7 bases and J 4 bases; bases outside gene matches: 11. DNA of the CDR3: TGTGCCAGTACCCCTAGCGGGAGGGCCGGAAGATACGAGCAGTACTTC. Residues: CASTPSGRAGRYEQYF. Full variable domain (remainder filled in from reference TRBV19 and TRBJ2-7): DGGITQSPKYLFRKEGQNVTLSCEQNLNHDAMYWYRQDPGQGLRLIYYSQIVNDFQKGDIAEGYSVSREKKESFPLTVTSAQKNPTAFYLCASTPSGRAGRYEQYFGPGTRLTVT.

The rearrangement links TRBV18 to TRBJ1-1, with 9 bases identical to TRBD1. The CDR3 contains 16 residues. Germline trimming cut 2 bases from V and 0 bases from J; bases unmatched to any gene: 4. Germline CDR1 and CDR2: KGHSH and LQKENI. As DNA, the CDR3 is TGTGCCAGCTCACCAAACAGGGGGCGGCTGAACACTGAAGCTTTCTTT. This encodes CASSPNRGRLNTEAFF.

V and J are TRBV2 and TRBJ2-2; 8 nucleotides match TRBD1. This CDR3 is built from 14 residues. The germline CDR1 and CDR2 sequences are SNHLY and FYNNEI. Trimming removed 6 bases from V and 6 bases from J; junction bases left unmatched: 6. The CDR3: CASRQGAVPGELFF. CDR3 coding DNA: TGTGCCAGCAGGCAGGGGGCCGTCCCCGGGGAGCTGTTTTTT. The whole variable domain, filled in from reference TRBV2 and TRBJ2-2, reads EPEVTQTPSHQVTQMGQEVILRCVPISNHLYFYWYRQILGQKVEFLVSFYNNEISEKSEIFDDQFSVERPDGSNFTLKIRSTKLEDSAMYFCASRQGAVPGELFFGEGSRLTVL.

This clone appeared once. This chain connects TRBV15 to TRBJ1-4; no firm D call. Germline assignment: CDR1 LNHNV and CDR2 YYDKDF (reference sequence). The V gene lost 1 base and the J gene lost 1 base, with 4 bases spanning the gap. The CDR3 is 14 amino acids. This CDR3 reads CATSRVRTNEKLFF. The CDR3, as DNA: TGTGCCACCAGCAGAGTGCGAACTAATGAAAAACTGTTTTTT. Drawing the rest from reference TRBV15 and TRBJ1-4, the complete variable domain is DAMVIQNPRYQVTQFGKPVTLSCSQTLNHNVMYWYQQKSSQAPKLLFHYYDKDFNNEADTPDNFQSRRPNTSFCFLDIRSPGLGDTAMYLCATSRVRTNEKLFFGSGTQLSVL.

The CDR3 spells CASSPPGRHSNQPQHF. CDR3 sequence (DNA): TGTGCCAGCTCACCACCTGGTAGACATAGCAATCAGCCCCAGCATTTT. The V gene is TRBV18, the J gene TRBJ1-5, with no clear D. Between the trimmed V and J ends, which lost 0 bases and 0 bases, there was a span of 9 bases. The length of the CDR3 is 16 residues. CDR1 is KGHSH and CDR2 is LQKENI in the germline V gene.

The chain links TRBV6-1 to TRBJ1-3; TRBD1 matches at 8 bases. The CDR3 runs 15 residues. CDR1 MNHNS and CDR2 SASEGT come from the germline V gene. The ends lost 6 bases at V and 0 bases at J; junction bases unmatched: 4. The CDR3 region is CASRGTGGSGNTIYF. The CDR3 bases are TGTGCCAGCAGGGGGACAGGAGGCTCTGGAAACACCATATATTTT.

This clone has just one count. J is TRBJ2-6 and V is TRBV5-1, with D perhaps being TRBD1 or TRBD2 (5 bases each). CDR1 is SGHRS and CDR2 is YFSETQ in the germline V gene. This CDR3 region has 16 residues. Trimming pared 3 bases from V and 2 bases from J, leaving 12 bases between. Written as DNA, the CDR3 is TGCGCCAGCAGCTCTATCGGGGCAACTGGGGCCAACGTCCTGACTTTC. It yields the protein CASSSIGATGANVLTF.

The rearrangement uses TRBV29-1 and TRBJ1-1; the match to TRBD1 covers 10 bases. The CDR3 extends over 14 amino acids. Germline trimming cut 5 bases from V and 1 base from J; bases unmatched to any gene: 4. Per germline, CDR1 SQVTM and CDR2 ANQGSEA. The CDR3 DNA reads TGCAGCGTTCTTCGGGACAGGGGGAACACTGAAGCTTTCTTT. This sequence encodes CSVLRDRGNTEAFF.

The rearrangement joins TRBV15 to TRBJ2-7, with 8 bases matching TRBD1. The CDR3 extends over 15 amino acids. V lost 1 base and J lost 2; bases outside the gene matches: 4. In germline, CDR1 is LNHNV, CDR2 YYDKDF (reference sequence). This CDR3 is CATSRGPGQAYEQYF. As DNA, the CDR3 is TGTGCCACCAGCAGAGGCCCGGGACAGGCCTACGAGCAGTACTTC.